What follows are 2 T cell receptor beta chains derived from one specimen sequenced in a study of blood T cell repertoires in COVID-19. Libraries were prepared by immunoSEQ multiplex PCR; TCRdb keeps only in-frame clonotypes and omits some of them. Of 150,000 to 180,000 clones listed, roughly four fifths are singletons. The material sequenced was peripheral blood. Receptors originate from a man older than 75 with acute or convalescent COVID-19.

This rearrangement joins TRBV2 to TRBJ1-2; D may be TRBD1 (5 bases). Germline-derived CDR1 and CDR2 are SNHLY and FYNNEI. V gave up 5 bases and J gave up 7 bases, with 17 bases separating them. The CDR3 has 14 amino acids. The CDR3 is CASSSMGGFGGYTF. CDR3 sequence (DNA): TGTGCCAGCAGTTCTATGGGGGGATTTGGTGGCTACACCTTC.

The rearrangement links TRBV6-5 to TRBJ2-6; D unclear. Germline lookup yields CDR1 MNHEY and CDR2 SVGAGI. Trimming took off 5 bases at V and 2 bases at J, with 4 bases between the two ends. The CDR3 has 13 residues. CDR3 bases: TGTGCCAGCAGTCCGGCTGGGGCCAACGTCCTGACTTTC. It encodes CASSPAGANVLTF.